This TCR beta chain stems from a study of blood T cell repertoires in COVID-19. Between the trimmed V and J ends, which lost 5 bases and 3 bases, there was a span of 22 bases. The CDR3 has 18 residues. Germline CDR1 reads SGHTA; CDR2 reads FQGNSA. Sequencing was performed with immunoSEQ multiplex PCR; in TCRdb, only in-frame clones are kept and a portion is missing. The sample shows some 460,000 clones, 75% to 90% of them seen only once. The clonotype was recovered from a woman aged 18-35 years who had recovered from COVID-19. Sequences were obtained from PBMCs or T cells enriched from blood (not recorded which). V usage is TRBV7-2 and J usage is TRBJ2-2, with a possible D match to TRBD1 (6 bases). The CDR3 loop is CASSLMAGQQGYTGELFF. The CDR3 region has the DNA TGTGCCAGCAGCCTCATGGCGGGTCAACAGGGATACACCGGGGAGCTGTTTTTT.